Each of the 30 T cell receptor beta chains below was sequenced from the same sample in a study of blood T cell repertoires in COVID-19. Clones were sequenced by immunoSEQ multiplex PCR, and TCRdb holds only the in-frame ones, with some missing. The repertoire consists of 150,000 to 160,000 clones, with about 90% occurring once and the leading ten covering less than 0.6%. The specimen sequenced was peripheral blood. The source of these receptors is a man aged 45-65 years with acute or convalescent COVID-19.

The V call is TRBV9, the J call TRBJ2-5, with D tentatively TRBD2 (7 bases). The CDR3 is made up of 17 amino acids. Trimming cost V 3 bases and J 0 bases, with 18 bases left between them. Germline V gene lookup returns CDR1 SGDLS and CDR2 YYNGEE. The CDR3 DNA is TGTGCCAGCAGCGCCCTGACGGGGGGCGGGTACCAAGAGACCCAGTACTTC. It codes for CASSALTGGGYQETQYF.

This clone appeared once. The V gene is TRBV28, the J gene TRBJ1-4, with 7 bases aligning to TRBD1. The germline V gene has CDR1 MDHEN and CDR2 SYDVKM. V shed 6 bases, J shed 6 bases, and the junction held 7 bases outside the gene matches. The CDR3 extends over 14 amino acids. The CDR3 DNA sequence: TGTGCCAGCAGCTCGCAGGGGGTTTATGAAAAACTGTTTTTT. Residues: CASSSQGVYEKLFF.

This clone was detected once. The rearrangement links TRBV28 to TRBJ1-5, with D perhaps matching TRBD1 (5 bases). V dropped 5 bases and J dropped 4 bases, with 15 bases sitting between them. This CDR3 is 15 amino acids long. Germline assignment: CDR1 MDHEN and CDR2 SYDVKM. This CDR3 is CASSRPGGPNQPQHF. CDR3 sequence (DNA): TGTGCCAGCAGTCGCCCGGGGGGACCTAATCAGCCCCAGCATTTT.

The chain is built from TRBV19 and TRBJ1-5; 8 bases match TRBD1. V lost 5 bases to trimming and J lost 2 bases; unmatched junction nucleotides: 5. The CDR3 consists of 15 residues. Germline V CDR1 and CDR2: LNHDA, SQIVND (reference sequence). Written as DNA, the CDR3 is TGTGCCAGTAGTCGACAGGGGTCGGGCAATCAGCCCCAGCATTTT. Translating it yields CASSRQGSGNQPQHF.

This chain joins TRBV5-1 and TRBJ1-6, with D uncertain. The CDR3 loop spans 17 amino acids. The germline V gene encodes CDR1 SGHRS and CDR2 YFSETQ. V gave up 0 bases and J gave up 0 bases, with 10 bases separating them. The CDR3 reads CASSLGPADSYNSPLHF. The DNA of the CDR3 is TGCGCCAGCAGCTTGGGGCCGGCGGACTCCTATAATTCACCCCTCCACTTT. Filled out from reference TRBV5-1 and TRBJ1-6, the complete variable domain reads KAGVTQTPRYLIKTRGQQVTLSCSPISGHRSVSWYQQTPGQGLQFLFEYFSETQRNKGNFPGRFSGRQFSNSRSEMNVSTLELGDSALYLCASSLGPADSYNSPLHFGNGTRLTVT.

The V and J genes are TRBV5-5 and TRBJ2-1; D might be TRBD1 (6 bases). The germline V and J ends were trimmed by 4 bases and 6 bases, with 11 bases remaining between them. From germline, CDR1 is SGHKS and CDR2 YYEKEE (reference sequence). This CDR3 comprises 13 residues. The CDR3 sequence: CASSPGQFNEQFF. The CDR3 DNA reads TGTGCCAGCAGCCCTGGACAGTTCAATGAGCAGTTCTTC.

The chain links TRBV11-2 to TRBJ1-4; no clear D gene. CDR1 and CDR2 from the germline V gene are SGHAT and FQNNGV. The CDR3 length is 12 residues. Trimming left V 5 bases short and J 8 bases short, with 9 bases between. In DNA, the CDR3 is TGTGCCAGCAGCCCCGTGGGCGAAAAACTGTTTTTT. The encoded protein is CASSPVGEKLFF.

This sequence joins TRBV5-1 and TRBJ2-7, with 8 bases fitting TRBD2. Germline CDR1 is SGHRS and CDR2 is YFSETQ. The V and J ends lost 4 bases and 4 bases, in that order; junction bases with no gene match: 10. The length of the CDR3 is 15 residues. The CDR3 region has the DNA TGCGCCAGCAGCCCTGCCGGGGGGGCGGTGTACGAGCAGTACTTC. Protein: CASSPAGGAVYEQYF.

This chain's CDR3 is CASSTGTGDFGYTF. CDR3 sequence (DNA): TGTGCCAGCTCAACCGGGACAGGTGATTTTGGCTACACCTTC. V usage is TRBV18 and J usage is TRBJ1-2, with TRBD1 identical over 8 bases. The CDR3 has 14 amino acids. Germline V gene lookup returns CDR1 KGHSH and CDR2 LQKENI. The trim removed 5 bases at V and 7 bases at J, leaving 9 bases unmatched.

The chain's CDR3 is CASSLIQGAFGNTIYF. Written as DNA, the CDR3 is TGTGCCAGCAGCTTAATCCAGGGGGCTTTTGGAAACACCATATATTTT. The V and J genes are TRBV7-2 and TRBJ1-3; TRBD1 matches at 8 bases. Germline V gene lookup returns CDR1 SGHTA and CDR2 FQGNSA. CDR3 length equals 16 residues. V shed 2 bases, J shed 3 bases, and the junction held 6 bases outside the gene matches.

The chain carries TRBV27 and TRBJ1-6, with 9 bases matching TRBD1. The CDR3 is made up of 15 amino acids. Trimming took 4 bases from V and 9 from J; bases not matched to a gene: 7. Germline V CDR1 and CDR2: MNHEY, SMNVEV (reference sequence). The CDR3 DNA reads as TGTGCCAGCAGTTACCGGGACAGGGCCGGTTCACCCCTCCACTTT. It encodes CASSYRDRAGSPLHF.

This rearrangement joins TRBV7-2 to TRBJ2-7, with TRBD2 identical over 7 bases. V lost 0 bases to trimming and J lost 1 base; unmatched junction nucleotides: 3. Germline V gene lookup returns CDR1 SGHTA and CDR2 FQGNSA. The CDR3 has 15 amino acids. The CDR3 DNA reads TGTGCCAGCAGCTTAGCTAGCGGGTTATCCTACGAGCAGTACTTC. Its translation is CASSLASGLSYEQYF.

The rearrangement links TRBV10-1 to TRBJ1-1; D is undetermined. V was clipped by 8 bases and J by 0 bases, with 10 bases between them. Germline V gene lookup returns CDR1 WNHNN and CDR2 SYGVQD (reference sequence). The CDR3 length is 13 residues. The CDR3 nucleotides read TGCGCCAGCTCCACACAAATGAACACTGAAGCTTTCTTT. Amino acids: CASSTQMNTEAFF.

This clone was picked up a small number of times. The CDR3 loop reads CASSPASGGQETQYF. The CDR3, as DNA: TGTGCCAGCTCACCGGCGAGCGGGGGCCAAGAGACCCAGTACTTC. This chain joins TRBV18 and TRBJ2-5, with 8 positions matching TRBD2. Germline V gives CDR1 KGHSH, CDR2 LQKENI. V lost 3 bases to trimming and J lost 1 base; unmatched junction nucleotides: 4. The CDR3 extends over 15 amino acids.

CDR3 in DNA: TGTGCCAGCAGTGAAAGGGGCATCTCTGGAAACACCATATATTTT. Translating it yields CASSERGISGNTIYF. V gene TRBV25-1 combines with J gene TRBJ1-3; D may be TRBD1 (5 bases). The CDR3 is 15 residues long. Germline values: CDR1 MGHDK, CDR2 SYGVNS. Between the trimmed V and J ends, which lost 2 bases and 0 bases, there was a span of 8 bases.

The V call is TRBV9, the J call TRBJ2-2; unclear D gene. Germline values: CDR1 SGDLS, CDR2 YYNGEE. Between the trimmed V and J ends, which lost 3 bases and 5 bases, there was a span of 5 bases. The CDR3 consists of 12 residues. Here the CDR3 reads CASSAVTGELFF. Here the CDR3 DNA reads TGTGCCAGCAGCGCAGTGACCGGGGAGCTGTTTTTT.

This chain connects TRBV6-5 to TRBJ1-3, with D unresolved. The V end lost 7 bases, the J end lost 0 bases, and 10 bases lay between the germline ends. The CDR3 extends over 14 amino acids. Germline-derived CDR1 and CDR2 are MNHEY and SVGAGI. CDR3 sequence: CASTWAFSGNTIYF. CDR3 bases: TGTGCCAGCACCTGGGCATTCTCTGGAAACACCATATATTTT.

The CDR3 nucleotides read TGTGCCAGTAGTATCCGGGAACAACGGCTGTTTGGCTACACCTTC. Residues: CASSIREQRLFGYTF. The chain has TRBV19 and TRBJ1-2; D is ambiguous. This CDR3 comprises 15 residues. Germline-derived CDR1 and CDR2 are LNHDA and SQIVND (reference sequence). Trimming cost V 3 bases and J 7 bases, with 18 bases left between them.

V gene TRBV4-2 combines with J gene TRBJ1-5; no clear D gene. Germline V gene sequence: CDR1 LGHNA, CDR2 YNFKEQ. The CDR3 has 15 residues. Trimming removed 0 bases at V and 7 bases at J, with 13 bases between. The CDR3 coding sequence is TGTGCCAGCAGCCAAGATATAGGAGGGTTACAGCCCCAGCATTTT. Protein: CASSQDIGGLQPQHF.

The chain is built from TRBV19 and TRBJ1-5; TRBD1 matches at 7 bases. Germline V CDR1 and CDR2: LNHDA, SQIVND (reference sequence). V shed 5 bases, J shed 3 bases, and the junction held 16 bases outside the gene matches. This CDR3 spans 18 amino acids. CDR3 DNA: TGTGCCAGTAGTCCCCTTTCGGCCGAAGACAGGGTCAATCAGCCCCAGCATTTT. Residues: CASSPLSAEDRVNQPQHF.

The chain has TRBV28 and TRBJ1-1; TRBD1 is a possible D gene (6 bases). The CDR3 extends over 15 amino acids. In germline, CDR1 is MDHEN, CDR2 SYDVKM. V lost 4 bases and J 0 bases, leaving 12 bases between the germline ends. The CDR3 DNA is TGTGCCAGCAGTTCAGCCGAGGGGGTGAACACTGAAGCTTTCTTT. The encoded protein is CASSSAEGVNTEAFF.

The V call is TRBV6-5, the J call TRBJ1-1; D is unclear. V gave up 2 bases and J gave up 6 bases, with 10 bases separating them. The germline gives CDR1 MNHEY, CDR2 SVGAGI. This CDR3 region has 13 residues. Here the CDR3 reads CASSYRPRAEAFF. The CDR3, as DNA: TGTGCCAGCAGTTACCGACCGAGGGCTGAAGCTTTCTTT.

This CDR3 reads CASSLVDLETQYF. The CDR3 nucleotides are TGTGCCAGCAGCTTAGTAGATCTAGAGACCCAGTACTTC. The rearrangement links TRBV7-8 to TRBJ2-5; D ambiguous. The CDR3 length is 13 residues. The germline V and J ends were trimmed by 1 base and 4 bases, with 7 bases remaining between them. CDR1 and CDR2 from the germline V gene are SGHVS and FQNEAQ.

CDR3 bases: TGTGCCAGCAGCCGCCCGTCCCGGACACACAACACCGGGGAGCTGTTTTTT. Protein: CASSRPSRTHNTGELFF. This chain uses TRBV28 with TRBJ2-2; weak D call: TRBD1 (5 bases). With 6 bases removed from V and 2 bases from J, the gap between germline ends came to 19 bases. The CDR3 consists of 17 residues. Germline-derived CDR1 and CDR2 are MDHEN and SYDVKM.

The chain links TRBV29-1 to TRBJ1-2; no definite D call. Germline CDR1 and CDR2: SQVTM and ANQGSEA. The CDR3 sequence is 13 residues long. Trimming removed 1 base from V and 8 bases from J, with 14 bases in between. CDR3 region: CSVEGTPTGGYTF. The CDR3 DNA is TGCAGCGTTGAAGGGACCCCTACGGGGGGCTACACCTTC.

V and J are TRBV11-2 and TRBJ2-1; maybe TRBD2 (6 bases). The CDR3 is made up of 13 amino acids. The ends were cut back, 3 bases at V and 4 bases at J, with 7 bases in the middle. Germline-derived CDR1 and CDR2 are SGHAT and FQNNGV. CDR3 loop: CASSFGGYNEQFF. The CDR3 DNA is TGTGCCAGCAGCTTCGGGGGATACAATGAGCAGTTCTTC.

The chain links TRBV10-3 to TRBJ1-1, with D tentatively TRBD1 (6 bases). Between the trimmed V and J ends, which lost 8 bases and 1 base, there was a span of 14 bases. Per germline, CDR1 ENHRY and CDR2 SYGVKD. The CDR3 has 14 amino acids. CDR3 loop: CAIGSRTANTEAFF. In DNA, the CDR3 is TGTGCCATCGGGTCCAGGACAGCGAACACTGAAGCTTTCTTT.

V gene TRBV7-9 combines with J gene TRBJ2-1; 11 bases are shared with TRBD2. Trimming at V came to 1 base and at J to 10 bases, leaving 6 bases not matched to a gene. CDR3 length: 15 amino acids. In germline, CDR1 is SEHNR, CDR2 FQNEAQ (reference sequence). The CDR3 loop is CASSLVTSGGSEQFF. The CDR3 coding sequence is TGTGCCAGCAGCTTAGTTACTAGCGGGGGTTCAGAGCAGTTCTTC.

The chain recombines TRBV7-9 with TRBJ2-3, with D unresolved. Deletions cut 5 bases from V and 2 bases from J, with 17 bases between. CDR3 length: 16 residues. The germline CDR1 and CDR2 sequences are SEHNR and FQNEAQ (reference sequence). In DNA, the CDR3 is TGTGCCAGCAGCCCAATACTGACTGAGATCACAGATACGCAGTATTTT. Protein sequence: CASSPILTEITDTQYF.

The chain joins TRBV6-5 to TRBJ2-3; D may be TRBD2 (7 bases). Germline CDR1 and CDR2: MNHEY and SVGAGI. V gave up 5 bases and J gave up 4 bases, with 16 bases separating them. CDR3 size: 15 residues. The CDR3 spells CASSIHQGRADTQYF. The CDR3 region has the DNA TGTGCCAGCAGTATTCATCAGGGGAGGGCAGATACGCAGTATTTT.